This TCR beta chain was found in a study of OX40 agonist ivuxolimab in advanced cancers. Study results and caveats: Clonal expansion from baseline to week 6 occurred in both CD4+ and CD8+ T cells.

About this clone itself: Its antigen is as yet unknown.

The assay was immunoSEQ multiplex PCR, and TCRdb's table has in-frame clones only and misses some. The sample lists 85,000 to 130,000 clones; 90% were seen once. This CDR3 has 14 amino acids. Germline V gives CDR1 LNHDA, CDR2 SQIVND (reference sequence). Trimming pared 4 bases from V and 4 bases from J, leaving 12 bases between. The receptor's source is an adult with an advanced solid tumor such as melanoma, head and neck, liver or kidney cancer. The chain employs TRBV19 and TRBJ2-3; a possible D gene is TRBD1 (6 bases). The sample here was CD4+ or CD8+ T cells sorted from blood, taken in a trial of the OX40 agonist ivuxolimab. The CDR3 spells CASSTGVVPDTQYF. The CDR3 region has the DNA TGTGCCAGTAGTACAGGGGTGGTCCCAGATACGCAGTATTTT.